This T cell receptor (beta chain) is from a study of identical twins. Between the trimmed V and J ends, which lost 2 bases and 7 bases, there was a span of 12 bases. The CDR3 sequence is 14 residues long. TCRdb itself ran the 5' RACE reads through MiXCR, one entry per CDR3 protein. The sample includes 500,000 to 600,000 distinct CDR3 sequences, around 20% seen only once; the top ten take approximately 0.95%. There are many counts of this clonotype. These same data were also listed under a study on T cells expressing NK-cell markers. As that report states: Researchers got TCR beta repertoires out of sorted CD3+CD56+NKG2C+, CD3+CD56+NKG2C- and CD3+CD56-NKG2C+ T cells. Questions lingered over whether expanded NKG2C+ T cell clones were HCMV-specific.

The clonotype comes from a young woman in good health. The chain is built from TRBV12-3 or TRBV12-4 and TRBJ1-5, with D maybe TRBD1 (6 bases). Sequenced sample: CD4+ T cells sorted from blood. CDR3 nucleotide sequence: TGTGCCAGCAGTTTATTGGGGGCGGGACAGCCCCAGCATTTT. It translates to CASSLLGAGQPQHF.